This T cell receptor (beta chain) was recorded in a study of monozygotic twins with inflammatory bowel disease (dated by TCRdb to the late 2010s). With respect to the entire study: A total of approximately 28 monozygotic twin pairs were included in the full study, comprising nine German pairs (four IBD-concordant, five IBD-discordant) and 19 IBD-discordant Danish pairs. The search for disease-associated traits relied mainly on comparing IBD patients with their genetically identical healthy co-twins within discordant pairs. Each individual had, on average, about 151 000 unique TCRalpha sequences and 181 000 unique TCRbeta sequences available for analysis. What the authors observed across the whole study: TCRbeta repertoire diversity, by inverse Simpson index, was decreased in IBD patients compared with their healthy co-twins. IBD patients shared fewer clonotypes with other individuals than healthy twins did, most markedly in patients showing signs of disease activity. Because patients received different immunosuppressive treatments, the repertoires may have picked up extra background noise and variability between individuals. The analysis was unable to tell different T cell subtypes apart. No single strong signal or clonotype linked to IBD turned up in the results, so the idea that one exists was not supported. Repertoire similarity did not differ between concordant and discordant twins, possibly due to limited statistical power.

With respect to this clonotype: This clone's antigen is unknown.

From each donor, an approximately 2.3 ml peripheral blood sample was drawn into PAXgene tubes and stored at -80 degrees C. Without any T cell sorting, total RNA was extracted from whole blood using the PAXgene blood miRNA kit on an automated QIAcube. Peripheral blood from monozygotic twin pairs concordant or discordant for inflammatory bowel disease was subjected to deep TCRalpha and TCRbeta repertoire profiling with unique molecular barcoding. Smoking habits were recorded for all twin pairs, and individuals were classified as current, former or never smokers. The CDR3 has 16 amino acids, counting the end cysteine and phenylalanine. No DNA is recorded. The germline V gene encodes CDR1 LNHDA and CDR2 SQIVND (reference sequence). Libraries were made using 5' RACE. Each TCR library was prepared from 3,000 to 4,000 ng of total RNA. For each sample, cDNA was synthesized in eight separate reactions using SMARTScribe reverse transcriptase. During cDNA synthesis, template switching was used to introduce unique molecular identifiers that contained a 6-nucleotide sample barcode. TCRalpha and TCRbeta cDNA was amplified in two nested PCRs of approximately 16 and 10 cycles, and bead purification was carried out after each PCR. Before amplification, cDNA was treated with uracil DNA-glycosylase and purified using the QIAquick PCR purification kit. The second PCR was the step at which Illumina TruSeq-compatible adapters and sample-specific barcodes were added. TapeStation and Qubit were used to check library quality and concentration, and roughly 5.5 ng of each library was pooled. Pooled libraries were sequenced on an Illumina HiSeq2500 single-index Rapid Run with 2 x 100 bp reads and custom sequencing primers. The authors' pipeline ran thus. UMI-based consensus assembly with MiGEC version 1.2.6 was used to correct PCR and sequencing errors. MiXCR version 2.1.1 was used for V(D)J alignment, clonotype assembly and CDR3 extraction. Normalisation of gene usage, clonotype sharing and MAIT/NKT TCR abundance was achieved by analysing the top 1000, 10 000 and 20 000 clonotypes per sample. Diversity was computed as the inverse Simpson index with the vegan R package after downsampling to 27 000 UMIs. Paired Mann-Whitney U tests were applied to discordant twin pairs, with Benjamini-Hochberg correction for multiple testing. Each CDR3 protein sequence appears as one entry after TCRdb reprocessed the reads, and no DNA is included. TCRdb's processing, not the study's, gives the V and J calls here. For this sample, the table gives over 130,000 distinct CDR3 sequences. The ten largest clones take up 2.4% of the sample.

Recombination joined TRBV19 with TRBJ1-2; TCRdb's assignment of TRBD1 cannot be checked, as there is no DNA. Source material: blood. The TCR sequence derives from a human donor with ulcerative colitis or Crohn's disease, or a healthy co-twin of an affected twin (not recorded which). The CDR3: CASIPGRDRGLRGYTF.